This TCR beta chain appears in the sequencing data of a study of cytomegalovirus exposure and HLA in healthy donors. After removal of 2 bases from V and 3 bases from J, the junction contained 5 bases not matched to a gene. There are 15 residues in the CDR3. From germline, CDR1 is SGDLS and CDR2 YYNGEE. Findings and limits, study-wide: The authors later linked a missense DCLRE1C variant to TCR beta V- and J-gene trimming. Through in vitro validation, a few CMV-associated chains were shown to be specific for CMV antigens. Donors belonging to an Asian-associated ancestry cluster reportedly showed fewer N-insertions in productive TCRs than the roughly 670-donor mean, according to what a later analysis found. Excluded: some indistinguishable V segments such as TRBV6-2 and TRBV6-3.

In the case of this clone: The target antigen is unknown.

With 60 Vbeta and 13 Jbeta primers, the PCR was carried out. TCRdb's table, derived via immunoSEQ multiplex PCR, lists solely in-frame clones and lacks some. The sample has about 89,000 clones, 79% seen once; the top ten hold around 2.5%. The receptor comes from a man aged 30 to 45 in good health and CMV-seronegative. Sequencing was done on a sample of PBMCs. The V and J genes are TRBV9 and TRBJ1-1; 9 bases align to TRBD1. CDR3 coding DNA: TGTGCCAGCAGCGTCAGGGGGGACAGGGACACTGAAGCTTTCTTT. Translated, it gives CASSVRGDRDTEAFF.